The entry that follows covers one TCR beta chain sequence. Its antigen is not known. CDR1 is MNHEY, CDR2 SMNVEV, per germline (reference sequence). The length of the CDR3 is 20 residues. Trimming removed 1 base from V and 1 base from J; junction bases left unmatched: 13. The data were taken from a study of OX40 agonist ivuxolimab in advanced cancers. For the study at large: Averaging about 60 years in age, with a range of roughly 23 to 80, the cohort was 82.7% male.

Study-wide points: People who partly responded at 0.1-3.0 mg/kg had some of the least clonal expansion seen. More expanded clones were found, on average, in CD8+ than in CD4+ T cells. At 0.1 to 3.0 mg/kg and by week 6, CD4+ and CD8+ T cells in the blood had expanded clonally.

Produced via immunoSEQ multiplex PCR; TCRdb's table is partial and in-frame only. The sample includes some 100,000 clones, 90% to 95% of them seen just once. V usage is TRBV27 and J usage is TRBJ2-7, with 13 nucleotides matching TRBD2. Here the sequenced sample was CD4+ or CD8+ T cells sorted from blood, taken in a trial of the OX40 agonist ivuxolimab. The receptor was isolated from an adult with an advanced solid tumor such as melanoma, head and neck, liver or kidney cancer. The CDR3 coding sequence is TGTGCCAGCAGTTTATACCCCGGACTAGCGGGAGTAGGGGTTTCCTACGAGCAGTACTTC. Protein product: CASSLYPGLAGVGVSYEQYF.